These 25 T cell receptor beta chains share one sample of origin, sequenced in a study of blood T cell repertoires in COVID-19. Sequencing used immunoSEQ multiplex PCR; TCRdb keeps in-frame clones, though not all of them. The data show roughly 260,000 clones, approximately 90% seen once. The sequenced material came from peripheral blood. The origin of the receptors is a woman between 45 and 65 years old who had recovered from COVID-19.

The V gene is TRBV9, the J gene TRBJ1-2; TRBD1 matches 9 bases. The CDR3 runs 13 residues. Germline loops: CDR1 SGDLS, CDR2 YYNGEE. Unmatched junction bases numbered 7, after V lost 5 bases and J lost 8 bases. CDR3 in DNA: TGTGCCAGCAGTACAGGGGGCGCGGGAGGCTACACCTTC. Translated, it gives CASSTGGAGGYTF.

The V call is TRBV7-8, the J call TRBJ1-1; 8 positions match TRBD1. CDR3 length: 13 amino acids. From germline, CDR1 is SGHVS and CDR2 FQNEAQ. With 5 bases clipped from V and 7 bases from J, the junction kept 6 bases outside the gene matches. The CDR3 nucleotides are TGTGCCAGCAGCCAATACAGGGGGGGTGAAGCTTTCTTT. Protein: CASSQYRGGEAFF.

Here the CDR3 reads CASSRTGTGELFF. CDR3 coding DNA: TGTGCCAGCAGTCGGACAGGGACCGGGGAGCTGTTTTTT. This chain joins TRBV11-2 and TRBJ2-2, with 8 bases that match TRBD1. The junction had 2 bases not matched to a gene; V was cut back by 6 bases and J by 5 bases. This CDR3 contains 13 residues. Germline CDR1 is SGHAT and CDR2 is FQNNGV. Variable domain in full (rest from reference TRBV11-2 and TRBJ2-2): EAGVAQSPRYKIIEKRQSVAFWCNPISGHATLYWYQQILGQGPKLLIQFQNNGVVDDSQLPKDRFSAERLKGVDSTLKIQPAKLEDSAVYLCASSRTGTGELFFGEGSRLTVL.

With regard to this clone: The DNA is omitted, as the CDR3 cannot be located on it reliably, and the CDR3 follows TCRdb's listing. The chain is built from TRBV6-2 or TRBV6-3 and TRBJ1-1. CDR1 and CDR2 (germline): MNHEY, SVGEGT. The CDR3 length equals 15 residues, ends included. The CDR3 region is CASSTSGRGNTEAFF.

The chain uses TRBV7-2 and TRBJ1-5; possibly TRBD1 for D (5 bases). CDR3 length: 15 amino acids. Deletions cut 5 bases from V and 5 bases from J, with 16 bases between. Germline CDR1 is SGHTA and CDR2 is FQGNSA. The CDR3 DNA sequence: TGTGCCAGCAGCCTAAGGGCAGGGCAGGATCAGCCCCAGCATTTT. This sequence encodes CASSLRAGQDQPQHF.

This clone was detected once. V usage is TRBV7-9 and J usage is TRBJ2-1; 8 bases map to TRBD2. Germline assignment: CDR1 SEHNR and CDR2 FQNEAQ (reference sequence). This CDR3 spans 14 amino acids. V shed 5 bases, J shed 7 bases, and the junction held 7 bases outside the gene matches. For the CDR3, the DNA is TGTGCCAGCAGCCCCCGGACTAGCAAGAATGAGCAGTTCTTC. Protein product: CASSPRTSKNEQFF.

The chain's CDR3 is CASSFAAYSPLHF. The DNA for the CDR3 is TGTGCCAGCAGTTTTGCGGCTTACTCACCCCTCCACTTT. This chain uses TRBV27 with TRBJ1-6; D is unclear. Trimming left V 3 bases short and J 10 bases short, with 10 bases between. This CDR3 has 13 residues. Germline V gene sequence: CDR1 MNHEY, CDR2 SMNVEV (reference sequence).

The chain links TRBV19 to TRBJ1-5; no definite D call. V lost 5 bases, J lost 2 bases, and 13 bases lay in between. The CDR3 sequence is 15 residues long. Per germline, CDR1 LNHDA and CDR2 SQIVND (reference sequence). CDR3 in DNA: TGTGCCAGTAGTTTAGGCGGGGTAGGCAATCAGCCCCAGCATTTT. The encoded protein is CASSLGGVGNQPQHF.

V is TRBV7-2 and J is TRBJ2-2; 8 bases fit TRBD2. Trimming at V came to 3 bases and at J to 1 base, leaving 4 bases not matched to a gene. The CDR3 is 16 residues long. The germline gives CDR1 SGHTA, CDR2 FQGNSA. CDR3 protein: CASSFSLAGNTGELFF. Written as DNA, the CDR3 is TGTGCCAGCAGCTTCTCGCTAGCGGGGAACACCGGGGAGCTGTTTTTT.

The V gene is TRBV12-3 or TRBV12-4, the J gene TRBJ2-3; D is undetermined. The CDR3 contains 12 residues. The V end lost 3 bases, the J end lost 4 bases, and 5 bases lay between the germline ends. The CDR3 DNA reads TGTGCCAGCAGTTTTTCCGCAGATACGCAGTATTTT. Encoded protein: CASSFSADTQYF.

The chain combines TRBV19 with TRBJ1-3, with unresolved D. Germline V gene lookup returns CDR1 LNHDA and CDR2 SQIVND (reference sequence). CDR3 length: 15 residues. Trimming pared 3 bases from V and 0 bases from J, leaving 9 bases between. The CDR3 spells CASSISRSSGNTIYF. CDR3 in DNA: TGTGCCAGTAGTATTTCGCGTTCCTCTGGAAACACCATATATTTT. Full variable domain (rest looked up from reference TRBV19 and TRBJ1-3): DGGITQSPKYLFRKEGQNVTLSCEQNLNHDAMYWYRQDPGQGLRLIYYSQIVNDFQKGDIAEGYSVSREKKESFPLTVTSAQKNPTAFYLCASSISRSSGNTIYFGEGSWLTVV.

In this sample, this clone turned up many times. The chain employs TRBV9 and TRBJ2-5, with 15 bases identical to TRBD2. The germline V gene has CDR1 SGDLS and CDR2 YYNGEE. The CDR3 runs 15 residues. V trimming: 4 bases; J trimming: 5 bases; junction bases outside the gene matches: 3. The CDR3, as DNA: TGTGCCAGCAGCCGGACTAGCGGGGGGGATGAGACCCAGTACTTC. It yields the protein CASSRTSGGDETQYF.

This clone has just one count. The J gene is TRBJ2-7, the V gene TRBV4-2, with 10 bases fitting TRBD1. Looked up from germline, CDR1 is LGHNA and CDR2 is YNFKEQ. The V segment lost 1 base and the J segment 7 bases; nucleotides outside the gene matches: 13. The CDR3 length is 17 residues. The CDR3 spells CASSQGLVGGQGWEQYF. In DNA form, the CDR3 reads TGTGCCAGCAGCCAAGGGTTGGTAGGGGGACAGGGGTGGGAGCAGTACTTC.

The chain employs TRBV7-9 and TRBJ1-1; 8 bases match TRBD1. Losses at the gene ends were 5 bases for V and 5 bases for J; bases not matched to a gene: 10. Germline V gene data show CDR1 as SEHNR and CDR2 as FQNEAQ (reference sequence). CDR3 length equals 15 residues. CDR3 in DNA: TGTGCCAGCAGCGAAGAGCAGGGGGCGGGAACTGAAGCTTTCTTT. Protein sequence: CASSEEQGAGTEAFF.

This chain joins TRBV19 and TRBJ2-7, with D tentatively TRBD2 (5 bases). CDR3 size: 14 residues. Germline loops: CDR1 LNHDA, CDR2 SQIVND (reference sequence). The ends were cut back, 6 bases at V and 1 base at J, with 13 bases in the middle. CDR3 region: CASSSGPGSYEQYF. The CDR3 nucleotides read TGTGCCAGTAGCTCTGGACCGGGGTCCTACGAGCAGTACTTC. The complete variable domain, with remaining parts taken from reference TRBV19 and TRBJ2-7, reads DGGITQSPKYLFRKEGQNVTLSCEQNLNHDAMYWYRQDPGQGLRLIYYSQIVNDFQKGDIAEGYSVSREKKESFPLTVTSAQKNPTAFYLCASSSGPGSYEQYFGPGTRLTVT.

The V and J genes are TRBV11-2 and TRBJ1-2, with 9 positions matching TRBD1. Unmatched junction bases numbered 7, after V lost 4 bases and J lost 7 bases. CDR3 length: 14 residues. Germline values: CDR1 SGHAT, CDR2 FQNNGV. The CDR3 is CASSSLTGGGGYTF. The CDR3 DNA is TGTGCCAGCAGCTCATTAACAGGGGGCGGTGGCTACACCTTC.

The rearrangement uses TRBV7-3 and TRBJ1-6; D might be TRBD1 (6 bases). Germline V gene sequence: CDR1 SGHTA, CDR2 FQGTGA. The CDR3 has 14 residues. V was clipped by 2 bases and J by 7 bases, with 9 bases between them. CDR3 nucleotides: TGTGCCAGCAGCTTACAGGGACAAAATTCACCCCTCCACTTT. This encodes CASSLQGQNSPLHF.

The CDR3 sequence is CAWSTQGWAEAFF. CDR3 coding DNA: TGTGCCTGGAGTACACAGGGTTGGGCTGAAGCTTTCTTT. J is TRBJ1-1 and V is TRBV30, with TRBD1 as a possible D gene (6 bases). The CDR3 is 13 residues long. Germline-derived CDR1 and CDR2 are GTSNPN and SVGIG (reference sequence). V was trimmed by 2 bases and J by 6 bases, leaving 13 bases between them.

As regards this clone: The same CDR3 can be traced to other DNA sequences in this sample. The chain combines TRBV28 with TRBJ2-4; tentative D call: TRBD1 (6 bases). V was pared by 6 bases and J by 6 bases, with 18 bases between. The CDR3 runs 15 residues. The germline gives CDR1 MDHEN, CDR2 SYDVKM. The CDR3 protein is CASSPPDRLRNIQYF. DNA of the CDR3: TGTGCCAGCAGCCCCCCCGACAGGTTACGAAACATTCAGTACTTC.

DNA of the CDR3: TGTGCCAGCAGCTTAGCAGGGACTAGCGGGGGCACAGATACGCAGTATTTT. Translation gives CASSLAGTSGGTDTQYF. The chain uses TRBV5-8 and TRBJ2-3; 13 bases are shared with TRBD2. The CDR3 length is 17 residues. Losses at the gene ends were 2 bases for V and 1 base for J; bases not matched to a gene: 4. Germline V gene sequence: CDR1 SGHTS, CDR2 YDEGEE.

This clone was observed a handful of times. V usage is TRBV7-9 and J usage is TRBJ1-2; the D is unclear. CDR3 size: 14 residues. The V and J ends lost 5 bases and 1 base respectively, with 11 bases between them. Germline V gene lookup returns CDR1 SEHNR and CDR2 FQNEAQ (reference sequence). The CDR3 loop is CASSPPRVNYGYTF. DNA for the CDR3: TGTGCCAGCAGCCCTCCCCGGGTTAACTATGGCTACACCTTC.

This clone was recorded many times. V gene TRBV19 combines with J gene TRBJ2-2; tentative D call: TRBD1 (5 bases). This CDR3 region has 16 residues. Germline V CDR1 and CDR2: LNHDA, SQIVND (reference sequence). V was clipped by 4 bases and J by 6 bases, with 18 bases between them. This CDR3 reads CASSSTWAGNPGELFF. The CDR3 DNA reads as TGTGCCAGTAGTAGTACATGGGCAGGGAATCCCGGGGAGCTGTTTTTT.

The rearrangement links TRBV5-5 to TRBJ1-5; the match to TRBD1 covers 7 bases. CDR3 length equals 15 residues. V dropped 2 bases and J dropped 4; count of bases not matched to a gene: 6. Germline V lookup: CDR1 SGHKS, CDR2 YYEKEE (reference sequence). The CDR3 spells CASSFSDRKNQPQHF. DNA of the CDR3: TGTGCCAGCAGCTTTTCGGACAGGAAGAATCAGCCCCAGCATTTT.

This chain links TRBV7-2 with TRBJ2-3, with 9 bases matching TRBD1. The CDR3 contains 15 residues. Trimming took 5 bases from V and 2 from J; bases not matched to a gene: 5. CDR1 is SGHTA and CDR2 is FQGNSA in the germline V gene. In nucleotides, the CDR3 is TGTGCCAGCAGCAACGGGACAGGGTTCACAGATACGCAGTATTTT. Its translation: CASSNGTGFTDTQYF. Complete variable domain (other parts from reference TRBV7-2 and TRBJ2-3): GAGVSQSPSNKVTEKGKDVELRCDPISGHTALYWYRQSLGQGLEFLIYFQGNSAPDKSGLPSDRFSAERTGGSVSTLTIQRTQQEDSAVYLCASSNGTGFTDTQYFGPGTRLTVL.

The V and J genes are TRBV4-2 and TRBJ2-3; D uncertain. V was shortened by 2 bases and J by 0 bases, with 15 bases between the two germline ends. The CDR3 consists of 17 residues. Germline V CDR1 and CDR2: LGHNA, YNFKEQ. The CDR3 DNA follows: TGTGCCAGCAGCCAATTTACGGCGGATCCTAGCACAGATACGCAGTATTTT. It is translated as CASSQFTADPSTDTQYF.